The 21 T cell receptor beta chains in this list originate from one sample, sequenced in a study of control samples from healthy donors and cancer patients. Sequencing used immunoSEQ multiplex PCR; TCRdb keeps in-frame clones, though not all of them. The sample lists about 76,000 clones, around 90% occurring once. Sample: PBMCs. The receptors come from a woman aged 45-65 years with colorectal cancer.

This clone showed up just once. The chain recombines TRBV9 with TRBJ1-1; no definite D call. Germline V CDR1 and CDR2: SGDLS, YYNGEE. V lost 0 bases, J lost 1 base, and 10 bases lay in between. The CDR3 is made up of 15 amino acids. The CDR3 nucleotides are TGTGCCAGCAGCGTAGGAGGTCGAGGGAACACTGAAGCTTTCTTT. It translates to CASSVGGRGNTEAFF.

Note on this clone: Other DNA sequences of this sample code for an identical CDR3. The genes are TRBV10-3 and TRBJ1-6, with D perhaps matching TRBD1 (5 bases). Germline V gives CDR1 ENHRY, CDR2 SYGVKD. V gave up 4 bases and J gave up 3 bases, with 10 bases separating them. This CDR3 has 15 residues. For the CDR3, the DNA is TGTGCCATCAGTGTGGGGCAGATCTATAATTCACCCCTCCACTTT. This translates into CAISVGQIYNSPLHF.

This rearrangement joins TRBV5-6 to TRBJ1-2; 9 bases map to TRBD1. The CDR3 is made up of 17 amino acids. Germline CDR1 is SGHDT and CDR2 is YYEEEE. The V and J ends lost 2 bases and 3 bases, in that order; junction bases with no gene match: 11. Here the CDR3 reads CASSFEPGTGLYYGYTF. The CDR3 coding sequence is TGTGCCAGCAGCTTTGAGCCGGGGACAGGGTTGTACTATGGCTACACCTTC.

V usage is TRBV24-1 and J usage is TRBJ2-2; unclear D gene. This CDR3 comprises 13 residues. The germline V and J ends were trimmed by 6 bases and 2 bases, with 6 bases remaining between them. Looked up from germline, CDR1 is KGHDR and CDR2 is SFDVKD. CDR3 DNA sequence: TGTGCCACCAGTAATAGAAACACCGGGGAGCTGTTTTTT. This codes for CATSNRNTGELFF.

The V call is TRBV21-1, the J call TRBJ1-4; the listed D gene, TRBD1, was not tested against the DNA. TRBV21-1 is reported as a pseudogene. The CDR3 totals 15 residues. The CDR3 spells CASSGTVATNEKLFF. CDR3 bases: TGTGCCAGCAGCGGGACAGTCGCAACTAATGAAAAACTGTTTTTT.

The CDR3 nucleotides read TGTGCCAGTAGTATCGGCGGGGTTCGGATTTCACCCCTCCACTTT. Its protein is CASSIGGVRISPLHF. The genes are TRBV19 and TRBJ1-6; D remains ambiguous. The CDR3 covers 15 residues. The V and J ends lost 3 bases and 9 bases respectively, with 15 bases between them. CDR1 and CDR2 from the germline V gene are LNHDA and SQIVND (reference sequence).

J is TRBJ1-3 and V is TRBV11-3; tentatively, D is TRBD1 (5 bases). The V gene lost 5 bases and the J gene lost 3 bases, with 11 bases spanning the gap. The V gene's germline CDR1 is SGHNT and CDR2 YENEEA. This CDR3 region has 14 residues. CDR3 sequence (DNA): TGTGCCAGCAGCCAAGGGACGGATGGAAACACCATATATTTT. Translated: CASSQGTDGNTIYF.

As to this clone: No conserved phenylalanine or tryptophan ends this CDR3, so it is likely a read error. For the CDR3, the DNA is TGCGCCAGCAGCCCAGACTGGGAGAGTTCCCCCCTCCACCTC. Amino acid sequence: CASSPDWESSPLHL. The V gene is TRBV4-3, the J gene TRBJ1-6; no reliable D call. The germline V gene has CDR1 LGHNA and CDR2 YSLEER. V lost 4 bases, J lost 13 bases, and 17 bases lay in between. The CDR3 is made up of 14 amino acids.

The V and J genes are TRBV25-1 and TRBJ1-2; tentative D call: TRBD1 (6 bases). The CDR3 has 17 amino acids. Looked up from germline, CDR1 is MGHDK and CDR2 is SYGVNS. The ends were cut back, 3 bases at V and 0 bases at J, with 17 bases in the middle. DNA for the CDR3: TGTGCCAGCAGTGACCCAGGGGCAGGGCGCGCTAACTATGGCTACACCTTC. Its translation is CASSDPGAGRANYGYTF.

The chain recombines TRBV7-2 with TRBJ2-5; a weak D match, TRBD2 (5 bases). The germline gives CDR1 SGHTA, CDR2 FQGNSA. This CDR3 comprises 15 residues. Trimming stripped 2 bases from V and 5 bases from J, with 15 bases between. CDR3 bases: TGTGCCAGCAGCTTATACGAGGGTTGGGCGGAGACCCAGTACTTC. Amino acid sequence: CASSLYEGWAETQYF.

The chain carries TRBV6-2 or TRBV6-3 and TRBJ1-1; D gene unclear. The ends were cut back, 2 bases at V and 1 base at J, with 5 bases in the middle. This CDR3 contains 13 residues. CDR1 and CDR2 (germline): MNHEY, SVGEGT. The CDR3 loop reads CASSYPGNTEAFF. CDR3 sequence (DNA): TGTGCCAGCAGTTACCCTGGGAACACTGAAGCTTTCTTT.

J is TRBJ2-1 and V is TRBV23-1; D possibly matches TRBD1 or TRBD2 (7 bases each). TRBV23-1 is reported as an ORF; its role is uncertain. V dropped 4 bases and J dropped 4 bases, with 23 bases sitting between them. This CDR3 has 18 residues. The CDR3 protein is CASSPGGRTGGSYNEQFF. CDR3 nucleotides: TGCGCCAGCAGTCCCGGGGGGAGGACAGGAGGGTCATACAATGAGCAGTTCTTC.

The V and J genes are TRBV6-6 and TRBJ2-5; D tentatively reads TRBD1 or TRBD2 (5 bases each). CDR3 length: 11 residues. CDR1 MNHNY and CDR2 SVGAGI come from the germline V gene (reference sequence). V was trimmed by 10 bases and J by 4 bases, leaving 10 bases between them. This CDR3 reads CATGQPETQYF. The CDR3 DNA reads as TGTGCCACGGGGCAGCCAGAGACCCAGTACTTC.

The chain couples TRBV6-2 or TRBV6-3 to TRBJ2-4; D is ambiguous. The V gene's germline CDR1 is MNHEY and CDR2 SVGEGT. With 4 bases removed from V and 0 bases from J, the gap between germline ends came to 10 bases. CDR3 length: 15 residues. CDR3 in amino acids: CASSWGGVAKNIQYF. The CDR3 DNA follows: TGTGCCAGCAGTTGGGGTGGGGTAGCCAAAAACATTCAGTACTTC.

The CDR3 coding sequence is TGTGCCAGCAGTGACTCGACCCGGTCAGATACGCAGTATTTT. Protein: CASSDSTRSDTQYF. This chain joins TRBV6-4 and TRBJ2-3, with D uncertain. The CDR3 is made up of 14 amino acids. CDR1 and CDR2 from the germline V gene are MRHNA and SNTAGT. V lost 0 bases and J lost 4, with 8 bases in between.

V and J are TRBV14 and TRBJ1-3; the D gene is possibly TRBD1 (5 bases). Trimming took off 4 bases at V and 2 bases at J, with 15 bases between the two ends. Germline V gene lookup returns CDR1 SGHDN and CDR2 FVKESK. The CDR3 has 16 residues. CDR3 sequence: CASSPRSGGAGNTIYF. CDR3 coding DNA: TGTGCCAGCAGCCCACGGTCAGGAGGGGCTGGAAACACCATATATTTT.

This chain joins TRBV30 and TRBJ2-5; D perhaps matches TRBD2 (7 bases). The CDR3 is made up of 17 amino acids. V was trimmed by 0 bases and J by 0 bases, leaving 17 bases between them. Germline CDR1 and CDR2: GTSNPN and SVGIG (reference sequence). CDR3 coding DNA: TGTGCCTGGAGTGTAGTGAGGGGGGGACTGTACCAAGAGACCCAGTACTTC. This translates into CAWSVVRGGLYQETQYF.

The chain uses TRBV5-5 and TRBJ1-6; tentatively, D is TRBD1 (5 bases). CDR1 is SGHKS and CDR2 is YYEKEE in the germline V gene (reference sequence). CDR3 length: 18 residues. Trimming took off 4 bases at V and 0 bases at J, with 17 bases between the two ends. The CDR3 region has the DNA TGTGCCAGCAGCAAATGGGGCCCGGGCCTCTCCTATAATTCACCCCTCCACTTT. Protein: CASSKWGPGLSYNSPLHF.

The table lists this clone with a few counts. CDR3 coding DNA: TGTGCCAGCAGCCAAGGAAATTTGTTGAACACTGAAGCTTTCTTT. This encodes CASSQGNLLNTEAFF. The chain carries TRBV9 and TRBJ1-1; unclear D gene. The CDR3 runs 15 residues. Germline lookup yields CDR1 SGDLS and CDR2 YYNGEE. V was trimmed by 4 bases and J by 0 bases, leaving 13 bases between them.

The chain employs TRBV3-1 (or the pseudogene TRBV3-2) and TRBJ2-3, with no clear D. The ends were cut back, 0 bases at V and 2 bases at J, with 6 bases in the middle. CDR3 size: 14 residues. The V gene's germline CDR1 is LGHDT and CDR2 YNNKEL (reference sequence). This chain's CDR3 is CASSQDFSTDTQYF. CDR3 DNA: TGTGCCAGCAGCCAAGATTTCTCCACAGATACGCAGTATTTT.

The rearrangement joins TRBV7-2 to TRBJ1-3, with D maybe TRBD1 (5 bases). In germline, CDR1 is SGHTA, CDR2 FQGNSA. The CDR3 is 16 amino acids. The germline V and J ends were trimmed by 8 bases and 0 bases, with 17 bases remaining between them. CDR3: CASANVGAFSGNTIYF. CDR3 sequence (DNA): TGTGCCAGCGCTAATGTCGGGGCTTTCTCTGGAAACACCATATATTTT.